One and the same sample provided the 19 T cell receptor beta chains below, sequenced in a study of control samples from healthy donors and cancer patients. Repertoires were generated with immunoSEQ multiplex PCR, while TCRdb's copy carries only in-frame clones and drops some. This table has about 95,000 clones, approximately 86% appearing once. What was sequenced was blood. The receptors here all came from a man aged 30-40 years in good health.

Here the CDR3 reads CASGGGAATEAFF. CDR3 in DNA: TGTGCCAGCGGGGGAGGGGCTGCCACTGAAGCTTTCTTT. The V and J genes are TRBV3-1 (or the pseudogene TRBV3-2) and TRBJ1-1; TRBD1 might be the D (5 bases). CDR3 length: 13 amino acids. V was pared by 8 bases and J by 4 bases, with 14 bases between. Germline CDR1 LGHDT, CDR2 YNNKEL (reference sequence).

CDR3 DNA: TGCGCCAGCAGCTTGAAGGGGAGCTCCTACGAGCAGTACTTC. This codes for CASSLKGSSYEQYF. This chain joins TRBV5-1 and TRBJ2-7; D possibly matches TRBD1 or TRBD2 (5 bases each). CDR3 length: 14 amino acids. From germline, CDR1 is SGHRS and CDR2 YFSETQ. V was pared by 1 base and J by 0 bases, with 8 bases between.

The rearrangement links TRBV6-5 to TRBJ2-3; the D gene is possibly TRBD2 (5 bases). Germline V lookup: CDR1 MNHEY, CDR2 SVGAGI. The CDR3 sequence is 16 residues long. Trimming removed 3 bases at V and 0 bases at J, with 13 bases between. Here the CDR3 reads CASSYDAGGSTDTQYF. CDR3 sequence (DNA): TGTGCCAGCAGTTATGACGCGGGCGGGAGCACAGATACGCAGTATTTT.

The chain recombines TRBV9 with TRBJ1-1; D gene ambiguous. This CDR3 comprises 16 residues. Germline lookup yields CDR1 SGDLS and CDR2 YYNGEE. The V and J ends lost 4 bases and 0 bases respectively, with 16 bases between them. Here the CDR3 reads CASSQITGSMNTEAFF. The CDR3 DNA is TGTGCCAGCAGCCAAATAACCGGGTCAATGAACACTGAAGCTTTCTTT.

The genes are TRBV12-5 and TRBJ1-6; 8 bases are a match to TRBD1. CDR3 length: 15 residues. The V segment lost 3 bases and the J segment 8 bases; nucleotides outside the gene matches: 6. The V gene's germline CDR1 is LGHNT and CDR2 FRNRAP. The CDR3 spells CASGLGQGVYSPLHF. The CDR3 DNA reads TGTGCTAGTGGTTTAGGACAGGGAGTTTATTCACCCCTCCACTTT. Together with reference TRBV12-5 and TRBJ1-6, the CDR3 gives the full variable domain: DARVTQTPRHKVTEMGQEVTMRCQPILGHNTVFWYRQTMMQGLELLAYFRNRAPLDDSGMPKDRFSAEMPDATLATLKIQPSEPRDSAVYFCASGLGQGVYSPLHFGNGTRLTVT.

This chain links TRBV3-1 (or the pseudogene TRBV3-2) with TRBJ2-5; the D gene could be TRBD1 or TRBD2 (5 bases each). Trimming removed 1 base at V and 5 bases at J, with 17 bases between. CDR3 length: 16 amino acids. CDR1 is LGHDT, CDR2 YNNKEL, per germline (reference sequence). For the CDR3, the DNA is TGTGCCAGCAGCCAAGTCCGGGGCGGGCCAGGGGAGACCCAGTACTTC. Amino acid sequence: CASSQVRGGPGETQYF.

V usage is TRBV12-5 and J usage is TRBJ2-5, with TRBD1 as a possible D gene (6 bases). Germline V gives CDR1 LGHNT, CDR2 FRNRAP. V lost 8 bases and J lost 2, with 15 bases in between. CDR3 length: 14 amino acids. The DNA for the CDR3 is TGTGCTAGTTTAAAGGCAGGGGATCAAGAGACCCAGTACTTC. Translating gives CASLKAGDQETQYF.

The gene calls are TRBV27 and TRBJ1-2; 7 bases align to TRBD1. The CDR3 is made up of 16 amino acids. The V and J ends lost 5 bases and 4 bases, in that order; junction bases with no gene match: 13. The germline gives CDR1 MNHEY, CDR2 SMNVEV (reference sequence). Written as DNA, the CDR3 is TGTGCCAGCAGTCACCTACCCCGGGACAGCCTCTATGGCTACACCTTC. It is translated as CASSHLPRDSLYGYTF.

V gene TRBV20-1 combines with J gene TRBJ2-3; D gene unclear. The V end was cut by 5 bases, the J end by 3 bases, with 6 bases between. This CDR3 has 11 amino acids. Per the germline V gene, CDR1 is DFQATT and CDR2 is SNEGSKA (reference sequence). This CDR3 reads CSAEGTDTQYF. CDR3 coding DNA: TGCAGTGCTGAAGGGACAGATACGCAGTATTTT.

J is TRBJ1-1 and V is TRBV30; D is undetermined. The CDR3 has 13 residues. V was cut by 0 bases and J by 6 bases, with 11 bases left in between. Germline values: CDR1 GTSNPN, CDR2 SVGIG (reference sequence). The CDR3 loop is CAWSVWGVAEAFF. The CDR3, as DNA: TGTGCCTGGAGTGTATGGGGTGTCGCTGAAGCTTTCTTT.

The V gene is TRBV9, the J gene TRBJ2-2, with 8 bases identical to TRBD2. Germline CDR1 reads SGDLS; CDR2 reads YYNGEE. The ends lost 3 bases at V and 5 bases at J; junction bases unmatched: 3. This CDR3 is built from 14 residues. CDR3 loop: CASSGVAGTGELFF. In DNA, the CDR3 is TGTGCCAGCAGCGGAGTAGCGGGGACCGGGGAGCTGTTTTTT.

The rearrangement links TRBV6-5 to TRBJ2-7, with no clear D. CDR1 is MNHEY and CDR2 is SVGAGI in the germline V gene. V was cut by 0 bases and J by 3 bases, with 15 bases left in between. The CDR3 length is 16 residues. CDR3 in DNA: TGTGCCAGCAGTTACTCGAAGGTTGGCAGAGACTACGAGCAGTACTTC. Protein: CASSYSKVGRDYEQYF.

The CDR3 DNA reads TGTGCCAGCAGCTCCTCCTTTGAGGGCACTGAAGCTTTCTTT. It specifies CASSSSFEGTEAFF. The chain links TRBV6-5 to TRBJ1-1; no reliable D call. The CDR3 runs to 14 residues. Germline lookup yields CDR1 MNHEY and CDR2 SVGAGI. V was pared by 6 bases and J by 4 bases, with 15 bases between.

The chain employs TRBV18 and TRBJ1-4, with TRBD1 matching over 8 bases. This CDR3 has 13 amino acids. The germline V gene encodes CDR1 KGHSH and CDR2 LQKENI. Trimming cost V 3 bases and J 7 bases; bases outside gene matches: 1. The DNA for the CDR3 is TGTGCCAGCTCACCGACAGGGGCTGAAAAACTGTTTTTT. Its protein is CASSPTGAEKLFF. The complete variable domain, with remaining parts taken from reference TRBV18 and TRBJ1-4, reads NAGVMQNPRHLVRRRGQEARLRCSPMKGHSHVYWYRQLPEEGLKFMVYLQKENIIDESGMPKERFSAEFPKEGPSILRIQQVVRGDSAAYFCASSPTGAEKLFFGSGTQLSVL.

This chain links TRBV3-1 (or the pseudogene TRBV3-2) with TRBJ2-4; possibly TRBD2 for D (5 bases). V lost 4 bases to trimming and J lost 0 bases, with 13 bases between them. The CDR3 totals 16 residues. Per the germline V gene, CDR1 is LGHDT and CDR2 is YNNKEL (reference sequence). CDR3 residues: CASSLRGQAAKNIQYF. CDR3 nucleotide sequence: TGTGCCAGCAGCCTAAGAGGGCAGGCAGCCAAAAACATTCAGTACTTC.

The chain combines TRBV6-5 with TRBJ2-5; D might be TRBD2 (6 bases). The CDR3 has 15 residues. The V end was cut by 2 bases, the J end by 6 bases, with 16 bases between. CDR1 is MNHEY, CDR2 SVGAGI, per germline. The CDR3 is CASSYDGVAGQTQYF. The CDR3 DNA follows: TGTGCCAGCAGTTACGACGGCGTCGCGGGGCAGACCCAGTACTTC.

This chain connects TRBV18 to TRBJ1-5, with TRBD1 matching 8 bases. V lost 3 bases, J lost 6 bases, and 10 bases stayed unmatched. Germline assignment: CDR1 KGHSH and CDR2 LQKENI. The CDR3 loop spans 16 amino acids. The DNA for the CDR3 is TGTGCCAGCTCACCCGACCGTGGACAGGGAACTCAGCCCCAGCATTTT. It translates to CASSPDRGQGTQPQHF.

The CDR3 here is CASSDVRDRGRGNSYEQYF. The CDR3 coding sequence is TGTGCCAGCAGTGACGTGCGGGACAGGGGGCGTGGGAACTCCTACGAGCAGTACTTC. This chain connects TRBV6-4 to TRBJ2-7; 12 bases match TRBD1. CDR3 length: 19 residues. Germline CDR1 MRHNA, CDR2 SNTAGT. The junction had 11 bases not matched to a gene; V was cut back by 2 bases and J by 0 bases.

The chain carries TRBV6-6 and TRBJ2-1; 9 bases map to TRBD1. The CDR3 runs to 14 residues. Germline V gene lookup returns CDR1 MNHNY and CDR2 SVGAGI (reference sequence). Germline trimming cut 5 bases from V and 9 bases from J; bases unmatched to any gene: 8. The CDR3 reads CASSAGDREGEQFF. The CDR3 DNA reads as TGTGCCAGCAGTGCCGGGGACAGGGAGGGTGAGCAGTTCTTC.